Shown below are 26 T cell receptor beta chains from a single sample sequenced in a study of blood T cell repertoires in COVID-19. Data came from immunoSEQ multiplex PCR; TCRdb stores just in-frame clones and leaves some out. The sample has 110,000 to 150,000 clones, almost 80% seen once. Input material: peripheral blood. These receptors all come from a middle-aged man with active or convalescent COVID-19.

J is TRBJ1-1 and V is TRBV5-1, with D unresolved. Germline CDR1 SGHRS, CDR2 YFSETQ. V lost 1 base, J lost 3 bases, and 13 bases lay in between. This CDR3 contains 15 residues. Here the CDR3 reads CASSLSVREDTEAFF. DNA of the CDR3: TGCGCCAGCAGCTTGTCGGTCAGAGAGGACACTGAAGCTTTCTTT.

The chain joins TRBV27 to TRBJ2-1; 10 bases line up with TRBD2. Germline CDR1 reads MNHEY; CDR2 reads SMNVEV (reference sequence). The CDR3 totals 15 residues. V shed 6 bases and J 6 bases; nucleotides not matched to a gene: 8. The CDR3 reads CASSVSGRWGNEQFF. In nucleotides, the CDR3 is TGTGCCAGCAGCGTTAGCGGGAGGTGGGGCAATGAGCAGTTCTTC.

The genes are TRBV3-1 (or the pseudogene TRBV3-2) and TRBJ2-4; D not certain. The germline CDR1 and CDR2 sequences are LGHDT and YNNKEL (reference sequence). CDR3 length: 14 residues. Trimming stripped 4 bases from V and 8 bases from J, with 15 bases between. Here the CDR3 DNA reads TGTGCCAGCAGCCCCTACAACGAGGAGTACATTCAGTACTTC. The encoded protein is CASSPYNEEYIQYF.

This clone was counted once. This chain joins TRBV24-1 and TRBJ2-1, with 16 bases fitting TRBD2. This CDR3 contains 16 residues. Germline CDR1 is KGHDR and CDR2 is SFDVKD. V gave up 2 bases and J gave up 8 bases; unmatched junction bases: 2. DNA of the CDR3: TGTGCCACCAGTGATTCCGGGACTAGCGGGAGGGATGAGCAGTTCTTC. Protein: CATSDSGTSGRDEQFF.

The CDR3 region is CASGTDGSGSREQYF. The CDR3 DNA follows: TGTGCCAGCGGTACCGACGGAAGCGGGAGTCGCGAGCAGTACTTC. The V gene is TRBV6-5, the J gene TRBJ2-7; 8 nucleotides line up with TRBD2. This CDR3 is built from 15 residues. The germline gives CDR1 MNHEY, CDR2 SVGAGI. Losses at the gene ends were 8 bases for V and 6 bases for J; bases not matched to a gene: 15.

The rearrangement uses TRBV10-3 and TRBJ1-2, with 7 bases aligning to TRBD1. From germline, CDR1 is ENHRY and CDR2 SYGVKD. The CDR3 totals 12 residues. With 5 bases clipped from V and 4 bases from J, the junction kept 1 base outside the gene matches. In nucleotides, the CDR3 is TGTGCCATCAGTCCAGGGGGCTATGGCTACACCTTC. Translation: CAISPGGYGYTF.

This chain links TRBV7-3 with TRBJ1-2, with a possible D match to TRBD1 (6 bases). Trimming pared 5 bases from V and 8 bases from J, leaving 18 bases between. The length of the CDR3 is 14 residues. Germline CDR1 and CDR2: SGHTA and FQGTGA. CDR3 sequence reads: CASSPGEGGRGYTF. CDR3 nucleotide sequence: TGTGCCAGCAGCCCCGGGGAGGGGGGGCGAGGCTACACCTTC.

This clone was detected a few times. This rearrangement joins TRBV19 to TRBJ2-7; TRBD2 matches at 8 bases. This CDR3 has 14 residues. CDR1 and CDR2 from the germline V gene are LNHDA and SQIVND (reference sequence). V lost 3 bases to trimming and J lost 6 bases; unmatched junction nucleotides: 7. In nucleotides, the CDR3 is TGTGCCAGTAGTATGGGACTAGGGGTCTCCGAGCAGTACTTC. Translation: CASSMGLGVSEQYF.

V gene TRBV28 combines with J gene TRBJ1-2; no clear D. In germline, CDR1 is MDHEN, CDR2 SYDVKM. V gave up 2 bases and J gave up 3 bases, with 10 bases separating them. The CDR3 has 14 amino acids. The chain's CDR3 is CASSLMGGYYGYTF. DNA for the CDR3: TGTGCCAGCAGTTTAATGGGAGGGTACTATGGCTACACCTTC.

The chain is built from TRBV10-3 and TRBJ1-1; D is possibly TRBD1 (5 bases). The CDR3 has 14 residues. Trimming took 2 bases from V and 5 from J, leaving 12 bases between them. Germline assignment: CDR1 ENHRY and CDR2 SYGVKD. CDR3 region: CAISEVQAGTEAFF. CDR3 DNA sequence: TGTGCCATCAGTGAGGTACAGGCGGGGACTGAAGCTTTCTTT.

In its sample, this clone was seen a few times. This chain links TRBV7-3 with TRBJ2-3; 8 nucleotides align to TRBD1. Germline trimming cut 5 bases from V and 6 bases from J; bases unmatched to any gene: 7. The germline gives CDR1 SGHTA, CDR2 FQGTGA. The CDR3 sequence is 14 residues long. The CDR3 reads CASSQRTGTDTQYF. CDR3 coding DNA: TGTGCCAGCAGCCAGAGGACAGGGACGGATACGCAGTATTTT.

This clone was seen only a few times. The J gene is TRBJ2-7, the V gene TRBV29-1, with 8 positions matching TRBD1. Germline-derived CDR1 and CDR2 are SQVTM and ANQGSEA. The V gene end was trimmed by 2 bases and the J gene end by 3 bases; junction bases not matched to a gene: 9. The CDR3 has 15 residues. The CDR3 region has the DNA TGCAGCGTTGAACTTAAGACAGGGGCCCTCTACGAGCAGTACTTC. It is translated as CSVELKTGALYEQYF.

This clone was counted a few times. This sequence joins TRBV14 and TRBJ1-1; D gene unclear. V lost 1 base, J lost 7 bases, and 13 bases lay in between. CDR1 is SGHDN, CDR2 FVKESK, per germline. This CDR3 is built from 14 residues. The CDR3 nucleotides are TGTGCCAGCAGCCAAGGAGGGCGACGGGGTGAAGCTTTCTTT. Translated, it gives CASSQGGRRGEAFF.

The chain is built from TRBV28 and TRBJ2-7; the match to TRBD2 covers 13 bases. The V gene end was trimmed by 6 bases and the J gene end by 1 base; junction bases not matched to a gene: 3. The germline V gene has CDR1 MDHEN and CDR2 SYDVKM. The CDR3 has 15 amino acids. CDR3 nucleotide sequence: TGTGCCAGCAGCCCGACTAGCGGGGGGTCCTACGAGCAGTACTTC. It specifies CASSPTSGGSYEQYF.

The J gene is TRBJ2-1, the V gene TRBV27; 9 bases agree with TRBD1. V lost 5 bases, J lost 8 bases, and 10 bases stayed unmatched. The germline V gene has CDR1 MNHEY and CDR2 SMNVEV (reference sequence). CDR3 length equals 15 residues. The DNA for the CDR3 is TGTGCCAGCAGTGTACAGGGGGCCCGTGGCGATGAGCAGTTCTTC. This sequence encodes CASSVQGARGDEQFF.

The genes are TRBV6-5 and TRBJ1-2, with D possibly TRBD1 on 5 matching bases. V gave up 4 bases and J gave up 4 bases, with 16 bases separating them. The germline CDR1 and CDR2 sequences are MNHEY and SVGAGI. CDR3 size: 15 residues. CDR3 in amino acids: CASSSLGTTFYGYTF. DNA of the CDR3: TGTGCCAGCAGTTCCCTAGGGACTACCTTCTATGGCTACACCTTC.

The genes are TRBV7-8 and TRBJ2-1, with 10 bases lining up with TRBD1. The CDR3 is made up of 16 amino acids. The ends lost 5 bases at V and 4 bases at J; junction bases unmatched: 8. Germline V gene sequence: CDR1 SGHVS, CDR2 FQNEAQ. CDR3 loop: CASSARPGQGYNEQFF. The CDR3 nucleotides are TGTGCCAGCAGCGCCCGACCGGGACAGGGGTACAATGAGCAGTTCTTC.

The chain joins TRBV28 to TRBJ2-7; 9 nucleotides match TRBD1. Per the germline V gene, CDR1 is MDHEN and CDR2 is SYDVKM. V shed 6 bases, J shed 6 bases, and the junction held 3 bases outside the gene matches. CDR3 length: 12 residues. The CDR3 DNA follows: TGTGCCAGCAGACAGACAGGGGGCGAGCAGTACTTC. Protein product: CASRQTGGEQYF.

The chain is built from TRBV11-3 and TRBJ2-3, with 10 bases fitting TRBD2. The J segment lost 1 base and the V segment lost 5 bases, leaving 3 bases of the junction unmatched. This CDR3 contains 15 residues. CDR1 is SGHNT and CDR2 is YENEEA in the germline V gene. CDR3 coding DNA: TGTGCCAGCAGCGTAGGGACTAGCGGCACAGATACGCAGTATTTT. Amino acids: CASSVGTSGTDTQYF.

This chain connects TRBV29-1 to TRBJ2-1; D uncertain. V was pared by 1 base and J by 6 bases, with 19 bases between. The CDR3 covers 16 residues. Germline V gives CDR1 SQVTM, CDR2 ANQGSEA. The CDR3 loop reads CSVEARMAWVSNEQFF. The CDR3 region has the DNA TGCAGCGTTGAAGCCAGGATGGCGTGGGTTTCCAATGAGCAGTTCTTC.

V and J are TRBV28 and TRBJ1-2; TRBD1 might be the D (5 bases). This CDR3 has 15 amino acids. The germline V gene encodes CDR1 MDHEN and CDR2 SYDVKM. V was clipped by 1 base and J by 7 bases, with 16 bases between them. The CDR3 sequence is CASSLFGGLQAGYTF. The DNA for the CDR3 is TGTGCCAGCAGTTTATTTGGGGGACTGCAAGCTGGCTACACCTTC.

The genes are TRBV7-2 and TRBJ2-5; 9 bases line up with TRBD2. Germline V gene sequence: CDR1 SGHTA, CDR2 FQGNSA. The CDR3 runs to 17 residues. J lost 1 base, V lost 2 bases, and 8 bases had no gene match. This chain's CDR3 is CASSLHLSTSGQETQYF. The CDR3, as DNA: TGTGCCAGCAGCTTACACCTATCGACTAGCGGCCAAGAGACCCAGTACTTC. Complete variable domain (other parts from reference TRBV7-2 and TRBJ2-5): GAGVSQSPSNKVTEKGKDVELRCDPISGHTALYWYRQSLGQGLEFLIYFQGNSAPDKSGLPSDRFSAERTGGSVSTLTIQRTQQEDSAVYLCASSLHLSTSGQETQYFGPGTRLLVL.

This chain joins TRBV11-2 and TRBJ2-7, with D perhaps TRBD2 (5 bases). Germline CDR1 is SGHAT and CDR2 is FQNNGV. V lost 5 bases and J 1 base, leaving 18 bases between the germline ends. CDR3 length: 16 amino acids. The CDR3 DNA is TGTGCCAGCAGCCCTAGTGTCGGGGTACAATCCTACGAGCAGTACTTC. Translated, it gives CASSPSVGVQSYEQYF.

DNA for the CDR3: TGTGCCAGCAGTGGCCCCGGGACTAGCGGGAGGGCCTCCAATGAGCAGTTCTTC. Encoded protein: CASSGPGTSGRASNEQFF. This chain links TRBV2 with TRBJ2-1, with 16 bases identical to TRBD2. The CDR3 has 18 residues. The junction had 9 bases not matched to a gene; V was cut back by 4 bases and J by 6 bases. CDR1 is SNHLY and CDR2 is FYNNEI in the germline V gene.

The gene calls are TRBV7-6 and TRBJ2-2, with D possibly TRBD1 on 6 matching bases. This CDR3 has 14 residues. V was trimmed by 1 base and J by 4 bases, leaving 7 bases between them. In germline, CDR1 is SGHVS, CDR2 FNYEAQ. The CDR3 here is CASSLGQATGELFF. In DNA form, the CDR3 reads TGTGCCAGCAGCTTAGGACAGGCCACCGGGGAGCTGTTTTTT.

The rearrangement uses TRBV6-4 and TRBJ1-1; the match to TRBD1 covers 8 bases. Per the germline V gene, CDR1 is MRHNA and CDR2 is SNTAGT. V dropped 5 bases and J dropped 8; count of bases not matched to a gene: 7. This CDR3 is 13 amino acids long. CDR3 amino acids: CASSRDRRGEAFF. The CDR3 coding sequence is TGTGCCAGCAGTCGGGACAGGCGAGGAGAAGCTTTCTTT.